This T cell receptor beta chain comes out of a study of PD-1 blockade in mismatch repair-deficient tumors. Assay used: immunoSEQ multiplex PCR; TCRdb lists only in-frame clones, some missing. The sample has approximately 60,000 clones, around 88% seen once. Every patient had mismatch repair deficiency by PCR or immunohistochemistry. The TCR-sequenced patients were a few responders to pembrolizumab. Notes on this clone: Its antigen is undetermined.

Study conclusions and caveats: Rapid post-treatment expansion, then contraction, generally preceding radiologic response, marked tumor-resident clones.

The CDR3 runs 11 residues. Germline CDR1 is SNHLY and CDR2 is FYNNEI. The V gene is TRBV2, the J gene TRBJ2-5; D gene ambiguous. The last part of the DNA fits TRBJ2-7 better; the J call may be wrong. The clonotype originates from an adult with mismatch repair-deficient cancer. The sequences come from peripheral blood, collected 52 weeks after starting pembrolizumab. The CDR3 DNA is TGTGCCAGCAACTCCAATTACGAGCAGTACTTC. Translated, it gives CASNSNYEQYF.